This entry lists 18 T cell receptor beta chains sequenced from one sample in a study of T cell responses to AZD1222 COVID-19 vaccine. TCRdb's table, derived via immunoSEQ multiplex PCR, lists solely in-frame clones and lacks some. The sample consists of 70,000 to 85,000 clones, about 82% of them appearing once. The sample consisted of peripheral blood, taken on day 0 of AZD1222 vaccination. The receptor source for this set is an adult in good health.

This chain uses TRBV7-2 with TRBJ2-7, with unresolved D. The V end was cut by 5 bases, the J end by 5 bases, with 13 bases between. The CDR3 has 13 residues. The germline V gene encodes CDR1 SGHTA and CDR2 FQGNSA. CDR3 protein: CASSLGRPDEQYF. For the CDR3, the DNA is TGTGCCAGCAGCCTGGGTCGACCGGACGAGCAGTACTTC.

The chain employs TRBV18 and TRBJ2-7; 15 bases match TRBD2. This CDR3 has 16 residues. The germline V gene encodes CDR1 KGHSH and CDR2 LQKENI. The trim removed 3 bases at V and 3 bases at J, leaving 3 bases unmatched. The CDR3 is CASSPLGLAGGYEQYF. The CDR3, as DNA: TGTGCCAGCTCACCGCTGGGACTAGCGGGGGGCTACGAGCAGTACTTC. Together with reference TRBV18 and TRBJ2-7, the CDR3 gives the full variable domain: NAGVMQNPRHLVRRRGQEARLRCSPMKGHSHVYWYRQLPEEGLKFMVYLQKENIIDESGMPKERFSAEFPKEGPSILRIQQVVRGDSAAYFCASSPLGLAGGYEQYFGPGTRLTVT.

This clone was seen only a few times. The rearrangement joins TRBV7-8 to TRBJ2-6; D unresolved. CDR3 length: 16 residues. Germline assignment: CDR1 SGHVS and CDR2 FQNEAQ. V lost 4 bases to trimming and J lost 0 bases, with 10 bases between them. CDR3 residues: CASSSEPSSGANVLTF. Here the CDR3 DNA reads TGTGCCAGCAGCTCAGAACCGAGCTCTGGGGCCAACGTCCTGACTTTC. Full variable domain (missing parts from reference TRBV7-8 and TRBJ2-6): GAGVSQSPRYKVAKRGQDVALRCDPISGHVSLFWYQQALGQGPEFLTYFQNEAQLDKSGLPSDRFFAERPEGSVSTLKIQRTQQEDSAVYLCASSSEPSSGANVLTFGAGSRLTVL.

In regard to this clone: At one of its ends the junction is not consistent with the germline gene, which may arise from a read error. In DNA form, the CDR3 reads TGCGCCAGCAGCCAAGCCGCTCCAGCATCTCCGGGTGGCTGCACCTTC. Translating gives CASSQAAPASPGGCTF. The chain combines TRBV4-3 with TRBJ1-2; the D is unclear. Germline CDR1 and CDR2: LGHNA and YSLEER. The CDR3 loop spans 16 amino acids.

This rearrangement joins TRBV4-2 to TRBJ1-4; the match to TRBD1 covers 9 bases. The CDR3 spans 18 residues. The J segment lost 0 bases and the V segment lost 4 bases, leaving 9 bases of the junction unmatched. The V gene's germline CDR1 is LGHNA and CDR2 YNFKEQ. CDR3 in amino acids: CASSPGTGLYATNEKLFF. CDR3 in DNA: TGTGCCAGCAGCCCCGGGACAGGGCTATATGCAACTAATGAAAAACTGTTTTTT.

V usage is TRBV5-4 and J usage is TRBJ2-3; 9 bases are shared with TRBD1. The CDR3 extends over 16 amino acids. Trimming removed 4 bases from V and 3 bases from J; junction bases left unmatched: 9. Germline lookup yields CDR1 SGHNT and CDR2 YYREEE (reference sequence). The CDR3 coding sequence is TGTGCCAGCAGCAGACGCGGGACAGGGACTACAGATACGCAGTATTTT. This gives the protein CASSRRGTGTTDTQYF.

The CDR3, as DNA: TGCGCCAGCAGCATTAACAGGGGGCAGACTGAAGCTTTCTTT. Translating it yields CASSINRGQTEAFF. The chain is built from TRBV5-1 and TRBJ1-1, with 9 bases identical to TRBD1. Losses at the gene ends were 4 bases for V and 5 bases for J; bases not matched to a gene: 6. In germline, CDR1 is SGHRS, CDR2 YFSETQ. This CDR3 comprises 14 residues.

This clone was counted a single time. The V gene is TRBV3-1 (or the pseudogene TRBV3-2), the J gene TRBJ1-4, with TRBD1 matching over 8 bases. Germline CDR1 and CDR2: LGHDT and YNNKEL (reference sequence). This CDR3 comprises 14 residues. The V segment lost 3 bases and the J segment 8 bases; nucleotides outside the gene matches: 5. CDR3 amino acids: CASSQGTGREKLFF. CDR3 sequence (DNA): TGTGCCAGCAGCCAGGGGACAGGTCGGGAAAAACTGTTTTTT.

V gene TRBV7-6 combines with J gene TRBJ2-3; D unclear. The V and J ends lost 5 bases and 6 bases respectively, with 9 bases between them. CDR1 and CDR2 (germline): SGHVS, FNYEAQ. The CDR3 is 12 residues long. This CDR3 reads CASSDAGDTQYF. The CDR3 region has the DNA TGTGCCAGCAGCGACGCTGGGGATACGCAGTATTTT.

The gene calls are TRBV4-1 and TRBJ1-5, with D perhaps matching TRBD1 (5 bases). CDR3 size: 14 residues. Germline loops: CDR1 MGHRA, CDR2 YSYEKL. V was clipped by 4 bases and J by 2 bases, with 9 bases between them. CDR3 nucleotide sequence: TGCGCCAGCAGCCCCTTGGGGGGCAATCAGCCCCAGCATTTT. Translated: CASSPLGGNQPQHF.

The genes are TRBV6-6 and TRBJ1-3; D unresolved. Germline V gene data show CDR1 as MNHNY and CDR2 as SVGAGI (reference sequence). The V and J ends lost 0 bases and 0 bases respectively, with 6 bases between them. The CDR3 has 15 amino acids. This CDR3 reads CASSYSGTSGNTIYF. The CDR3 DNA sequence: TGTGCCAGCAGTTACTCGGGCACCTCTGGAAACACCATATATTTT.

The CDR3 bases are TGCGCCAGCAGTCAACCCGCGGACAGGGATTATAGCAATCAGCCCCAGCATTTT. Its translation: CASSQPADRDYSNQPQHF. The chain employs TRBV23-1 and TRBJ1-5, with TRBD1 matching over 8 bases. TRBV23-1 is noted as an ORF with a role that remains uncertain. CDR3 length equals 18 residues. Unmatched junction bases numbered 9, after V lost 2 bases and J lost 0 bases.

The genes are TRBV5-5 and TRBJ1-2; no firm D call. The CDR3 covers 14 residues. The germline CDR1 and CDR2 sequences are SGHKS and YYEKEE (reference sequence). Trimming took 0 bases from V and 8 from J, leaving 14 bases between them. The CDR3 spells CASSLVPETAGYTF. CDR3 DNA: TGTGCCAGCAGCTTGGTTCCCGAGACCGCCGGCTACACCTTC.

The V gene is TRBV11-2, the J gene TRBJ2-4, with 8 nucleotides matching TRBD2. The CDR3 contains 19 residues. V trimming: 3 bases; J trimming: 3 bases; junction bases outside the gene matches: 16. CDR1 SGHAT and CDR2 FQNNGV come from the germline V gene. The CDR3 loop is CASSFPQTTGGSFKNIQYF. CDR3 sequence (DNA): TGTGCCAGCAGCTTTCCCCAGACCACGGGAGGGAGCTTCAAAAACATTCAGTACTTC.

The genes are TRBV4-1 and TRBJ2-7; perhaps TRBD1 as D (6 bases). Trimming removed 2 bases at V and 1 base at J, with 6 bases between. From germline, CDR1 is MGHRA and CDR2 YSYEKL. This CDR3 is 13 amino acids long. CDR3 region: CASSQTGSYEQYF. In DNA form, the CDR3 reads TGCGCCAGCAGCCAAACAGGGTCCTACGAGCAGTACTTC.

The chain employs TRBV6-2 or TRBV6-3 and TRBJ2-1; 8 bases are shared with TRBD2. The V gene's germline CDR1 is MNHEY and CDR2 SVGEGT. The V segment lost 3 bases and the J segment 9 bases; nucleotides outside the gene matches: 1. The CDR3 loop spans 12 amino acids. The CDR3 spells CASSYGTSEQFF. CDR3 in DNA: TGTGCCAGCAGTTATGGGACTAGTGAGCAGTTCTTC.

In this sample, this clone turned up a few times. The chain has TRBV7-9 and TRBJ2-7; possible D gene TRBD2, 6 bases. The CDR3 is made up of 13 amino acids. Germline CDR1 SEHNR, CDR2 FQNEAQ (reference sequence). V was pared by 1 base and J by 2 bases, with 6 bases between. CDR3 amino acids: CASSLGLAYEQYF. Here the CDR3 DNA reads TGTGCCAGCAGCTTAGGACTAGCCTACGAGCAGTACTTC.

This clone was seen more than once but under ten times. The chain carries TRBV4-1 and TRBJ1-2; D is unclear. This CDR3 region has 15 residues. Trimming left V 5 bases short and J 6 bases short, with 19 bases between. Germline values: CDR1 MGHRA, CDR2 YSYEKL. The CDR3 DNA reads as TGCGCCAGCAGCTTATGGGATTCCCTGTCCAATGGCTACACCTTC. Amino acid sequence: CASSLWDSLSNGYTF.